Following are 15 T cell receptor beta chains from one sample sequenced in a study of T cell changes during pregnancy in multiple sclerosis. Using immunoSEQ multiplex PCR, the repertoire was profiled, and TCRdb retains in-frame clones only, with some absent. The sample lists 55,000 to 85,000 clones, about 90% seen once, with around 0.27% in the top ten. The sequencing used CD4+ T cells from peripheral blood mononuclear cells, collected after pregnancy. These receptor sequences come from a female donor with multiple sclerosis, enrolled in a pregnancy study.

The V call is TRBV2, the J call TRBJ1-1; TRBD1 agrees at 7 bases. CDR1 and CDR2 from the germline V gene are SNHLY and FYNNEI. The CDR3 runs to 15 residues. Trimming took 6 bases from V and 2 from J; bases not matched to a gene: 9. DNA of the CDR3: TGTGCCAGCAGAAAGGACAGGATAGGAAACACTGAAGCTTTCTTT. It codes for CASRKDRIGNTEAFF.

The rearrangement joins TRBV25-1 to TRBJ1-6; 8 nucleotides agree with TRBD1. Germline V lookup: CDR1 MGHDK, CDR2 SYGVNS. The CDR3 spans 14 residues. With V trimmed by 5 bases and J by 8 bases, 5 bases remained unmatched. DNA of the CDR3: TGTGCCAGCAGTCCCCAGGGGGCTTATTCACCCCTCCACTTT. This encodes CASSPQGAYSPLHF.

J is TRBJ2-5 and V is TRBV5-1; 11 bases align to TRBD2. Germline CDR1 and CDR2: SGHRS and YFSETQ. This CDR3 has 14 residues. The V and J ends lost 2 bases and 5 bases, in that order; junction bases with no gene match: 2. The CDR3 sequence is CASSFSGRGETQYF. The CDR3 DNA sequence: TGCGCCAGCAGCTTTAGCGGGAGGGGTGAGACCCAGTACTTC.

The chain carries TRBV25-1 and TRBJ2-1; 8 bases agree with TRBD2. There are 15 residues in the CDR3. Per germline, CDR1 MGHDK and CDR2 SYGVNS. Trimming took 3 bases from V and 4 from J; bases not matched to a gene: 5. CDR3 nucleotide sequence: TGTGCCAGCAGTGAGACGGGGGGGAATTACAATGAGCAGTTCTTC. It translates to CASSETGGNYNEQFF.

V gene TRBV5-6 combines with J gene TRBJ2-5; D is possibly TRBD1 (6 bases). Germline CDR1 SGHDT, CDR2 YYEEEE. V was shortened by 2 bases and J by 4 bases, with 18 bases between the two germline ends. This CDR3 region has 16 residues. CDR3 loop: CASSLGKTGVGETQYF. In DNA, the CDR3 is TGTGCCAGCAGCTTAGGGAAGACAGGCGTAGGAGAGACCCAGTACTTC.

This clone showed up just once. The genes are TRBV28 and TRBJ2-7; D gene ambiguous. The CDR3 extends over 12 amino acids. Looked up from germline, CDR1 is MDHEN and CDR2 is SYDVKM. Between the trimmed V and J ends, which lost 2 bases and 3 bases, there was a span of 5 bases. CDR3 residues: CASSLNYYEQYF. DNA for the CDR3: TGTGCCAGCAGTTTAAATTACTACGAGCAGTACTTC.

The CDR3 spells CASSQGPGSQVNEQYF. In nucleotides, the CDR3 is TGTGCCAGCAGCCAGGGGCCTGGTTCGCAAGTCAACGAGCAGTACTTC. The rearrangement links TRBV2 to TRBJ2-7, with D possibly TRBD1 on 6 matching bases. Trimming left V 6 bases short and J 5 bases short, with 23 bases between. This CDR3 contains 16 residues. Germline CDR1 is SNHLY and CDR2 is FYNNEI. Full variable domain (remainder filled in from reference TRBV2 and TRBJ2-7): EPEVTQTPSHQVTQMGQEVILRCVPISNHLYFYWYRQILGQKVEFLVSFYNNEISEKSEIFDDQFSVERPDGSNFTLKIRSTKLEDSAMYFCASSQGPGSQVNEQYFGPGTRLTVT.

This chain uses TRBV5-1 with TRBJ2-5, with D possibly TRBD2 on 6 matching bases. The CDR3 totals 13 residues. Per germline, CDR1 SGHRS and CDR2 YFSETQ. V dropped 0 bases and J dropped 5 bases, with 8 bases sitting between them. CDR3 amino acids: CASSLASVETQYF. The CDR3 nucleotides are TGCGCCAGCAGCTTGGCTAGCGTGGAGACCCAGTACTTC. Combining the CDR3 with reference TRBV5-1 and TRBJ2-5 gives the whole variable domain KAGVTQTPRYLIKTRGQQVTLSCSPISGHRSVSWYQQTPGQGLQFLFEYFSETQRNKGNFPGRFSGRQFSNSRSEMNVSTLELGDSALYLCASSLASVETQYFGPGTRLLVL.

This chain joins TRBV7-3 and TRBJ2-6; D remains unclear. Trimming cost V 5 bases and J 4 bases, with 15 bases left between them. The V gene's germline CDR1 is SGHTA and CDR2 FQGTGA. CDR3 length equals 16 residues. Here the CDR3 DNA reads TGTGCCAGCAGCCACCGCCCCGGGTCCGGGGCCAACGTCCTGACTTTC. Residues: CASSHRPGSGANVLTF.

J is TRBJ1-1 and V is TRBV11-1, with D tentatively TRBD1 (5 bases). CDR1 and CDR2 from the germline V gene are SGHAT and FQDESV (reference sequence). The CDR3 sequence is 15 residues long. The germline V and J ends were trimmed by 3 bases and 1 base, with 12 bases remaining between them. CDR3: CASSFSGSTNTEAFF. The DNA of the CDR3 is TGTGCCAGCAGCTTTTCAGGGTCAACGAACACTGAAGCTTTCTTT.

In nucleotides, the CDR3 is TGTGCCAGCAGCTTAGTAGGTCGGATCTCTGACTTCGAGCAGTACTTC. Translated, it gives CASSLVGRISDFEQYF. The chain links TRBV7-9 to TRBJ2-7; D not certain. Trimming left V 1 base short and J 6 bases short, with 19 bases between. CDR1 and CDR2 (germline): SEHNR, FQNEAQ (reference sequence). This CDR3 spans 16 amino acids.

The genes are TRBV7-9 and TRBJ2-7; D is uncertain. The CDR3 length is 12 residues. Germline CDR1 reads SEHNR; CDR2 reads FQNEAQ (reference sequence). V gave up 5 bases and J gave up 1 base, with 6 bases separating them. The CDR3 protein is CASSGSSYEQYF. CDR3 coding DNA: TGTGCCAGCAGCGGTAGTTCCTACGAGCAGTACTTC.

V is TRBV18 and J is TRBJ2-2; possible D gene TRBD1, 6 bases. The CDR3 is made up of 16 amino acids. Trimming stripped 4 bases from V and 2 bases from J, with 14 bases between. The germline CDR1 and CDR2 sequences are KGHSH and LQKENI. CDR3: CASSLDRSLNTGELFF. Here the CDR3 DNA reads TGTGCCAGCTCACTCGACAGGAGTCTAAACACCGGGGAGCTGTTTTTT.

This chain connects TRBV29-1 to TRBJ1-5; D possibly corresponds to TRBD1 (5 bases). Germline CDR1 reads SQVTM; CDR2 reads ANQGSEA. Trimming left V 1 base short and J 5 bases short, with 9 bases between. The CDR3 loop spans 13 amino acids. This chain's CDR3 is CSVEASGDQPQHF. CDR3 DNA sequence: TGCAGCGTTGAAGCATCGGGGGATCAGCCCCAGCATTTT.

The CDR3 protein is CASSLSRGYTDTQYF. The CDR3 DNA sequence: TGTGCCAGCAGCTTATCCCGGGGATACACAGATACGCAGTATTTT. J is TRBJ2-3 and V is TRBV7-3; D is perhaps TRBD2 (5 bases). From germline, CDR1 is SGHTA and CDR2 FQGTGA. This CDR3 contains 15 residues. V was cut by 2 bases and J by 2 bases, with 11 bases left in between.